This is a list of T cell receptor beta chains from one sample in a study of regulatory T cells in long-lasting Graves disease. One entry per CDR3 protein results from TCRdb running MiXCR on the multiplex PCR reads. The sample lists about 660,000 distinct CDR3 sequences, 30% seen once, with around 40% in the top ten. Here the sequenced sample was peripheral blood mononuclear cells (PBMCs), taken when the disease was refractory, from a patient treated with antithyroid drugs. The receptors stem from a female donor with Graves disease. Each CDR3 is given with its conserved first and last residue. Fields, in order: J gene, V gene, CDR3 protein.

j_call: TRBJ2-7; v_call: TRBV11-2; cdr3_aa: CASSLIMGGSTRREQYF
j_call: TRBJ1-2; v_call: TRBV7-2; cdr3_aa: CASSLKGQGNYGYTF
j_call: TRBJ1-6; v_call: TRBV10-3; cdr3_aa: CAISGTGEYNSPLHF
j_call: TRBJ1-1; v_call: TRBV18; cdr3_aa: CASSSTGVAEAFF
j_call: TRBJ2-7; v_call: TRBV14; cdr3_aa: CASSRSGTLNPYEQYF
j_call: TRBJ1-2; v_call: TRBV12-3/TRBV12-4; cdr3_aa: CASSLIGQGPVDGYTF
j_call: TRBJ1-2; v_call: TRBV6-1; cdr3_aa: CASSRSGGDYGYTF
j_call: TRBJ2-7; v_call: TRBV28; cdr3_aa: CASSSRDRSYEQYF
j_call: TRBJ1-6; v_call: TRBV2; cdr3_aa: CASSVGAPLHF
j_call: TRBJ2-5; v_call: TRBV20-1; cdr3_aa: CSARDWASGSLETQYF
j_call: TRBJ2-1; v_call: TRBV30; cdr3_aa: CASKVRGYNEQFF
j_call: TRBJ1-5; v_call: TRBV27; cdr3_aa: CASSEDRGLQPQHF
j_call: TRBJ2-7; v_call: TRBV6-5; cdr3_aa: CASSYDRTYEQYF
j_call: TRBJ2-5; v_call: TRBV28; cdr3_aa: CASSLDRRVETQYF
j_call: TRBJ1-2; v_call: TRBV6-4; cdr3_aa: CASREQRMGGYTF
j_call: TRBJ2-3; v_call: TRBV3-1; cdr3_aa: CASSQQGVPDTQYF
j_call: TRBJ1-5; v_call: TRBV2; cdr3_aa: CASSEEKLGYNQPQHF
j_call: TRBJ2-5; v_call: TRBV11-2; cdr3_aa: CASSLDPGSQETQYF
j_call: TRBJ2-2; v_call: TRBV3-1; cdr3_aa: CASSQDNTGELFF
j_call: TRBJ2-7; v_call: TRBV29-1; cdr3_aa: CSVTVSSYEQYF
j_call: TRBJ1-1; v_call: TRBV2; cdr3_aa: CASSVNGARTEAFF
j_call: TRBJ1-2; v_call: TRBV12-3/TRBV12-4; cdr3_aa: CASSSSGTGSYGYTF
j_call: TRBJ2-7; v_call: TRBV6-2/TRBV6-3; cdr3_aa: CASSYPSGSEQYF
j_call: TRBJ1-2; v_call: TRBV28; cdr3_aa: CASSPRSYFYGYTF